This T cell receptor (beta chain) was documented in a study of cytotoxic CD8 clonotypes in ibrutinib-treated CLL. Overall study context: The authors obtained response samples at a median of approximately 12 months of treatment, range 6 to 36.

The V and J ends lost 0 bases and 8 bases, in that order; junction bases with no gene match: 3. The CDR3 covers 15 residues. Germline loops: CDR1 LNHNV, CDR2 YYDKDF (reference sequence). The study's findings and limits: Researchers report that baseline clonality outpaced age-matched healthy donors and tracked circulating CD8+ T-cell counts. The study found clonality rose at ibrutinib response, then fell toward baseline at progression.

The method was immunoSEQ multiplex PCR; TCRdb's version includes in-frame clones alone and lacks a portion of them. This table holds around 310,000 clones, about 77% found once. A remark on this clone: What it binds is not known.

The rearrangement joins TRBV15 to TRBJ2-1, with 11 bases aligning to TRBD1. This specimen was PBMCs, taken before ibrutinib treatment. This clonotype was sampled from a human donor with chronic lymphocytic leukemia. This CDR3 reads CATSRDGTGGDEQFF. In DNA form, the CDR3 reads TGTGCCACCAGCAGAGATGGGACAGGGGGGGATGAGCAGTTCTTC.